This TCR beta chain was recovered during a study of shared clonotypes between healthy human individuals. Study background: Donor ages ranged 18 to 49 years: a couple of women, three men. CD8 memory received one plate per donor, CD8 naive two, CD4 memory three and CD4 naive three. General study points: Roughly 5% of naive CD4 clonotypes were common to a handful of donors.

V was shortened by 2 bases and J by 1 base, with 12 bases between the two germline ends. CDR1 SEHNR and CDR2 FQNEAQ come from the germline V gene (reference sequence). The CDR3 runs 16 residues. Terminally differentiated effector memory CD45RA+ cells were excluded by CCR7 positive selection of CD45RO-negative cells. The study drew its donors from healthy HIV-negative adults without recent acute infections or vaccinations. Sequencing used immunoSEQ multiplex PCR; TCRdb keeps in-frame clones, though not all of them. The sample includes about 2.1 million clones, 85% to 95% of them seen just once. For this clone: No antigen is known for it.

The chain combines TRBV7-9 with TRBJ2-1; no firm D call. Sequences were obtained from naive CD8+ T cells from PBMCs. This TCR derives from a man younger than 30 in good health. Some clones in this sample may be carry-over from other donors' samples. CDR3 residues: CASSLLTSSSYNEQFF. DNA of the CDR3: TGTGCCAGCAGCTTACTAACGTCGTCGTCCTACAATGAGCAGTTCTTC.